This T cell receptor (beta chain) originates from a study of T cells expressing NK-cell markers. The overall study: One of the eight sequenced donors was seronegative, whereas the other seven were HCMV-seropositive.

About this clonotype itself: No antigen is known for it.

CDR3 length: 14 residues. Germline-derived CDR1 and CDR2 are MDHEN and SYDVKM. The study's findings and limits: Similarly, these clonotypes led the CD3+CD56-NKG2C+ fraction as well in a few donors.

No DNA is given; TCRdb re-called the 5' RACE reads and lists each CDR3 protein once. The sample table sets out about 550,000 distinct CDR3 sequences. V is TRBV28 and J is TRBJ2-7; TCRdb picks TRBD1, but there is no DNA to check that call. The sample comprised blood T cells: a sorted CD56 or NKG2C T cell subset, CD4+ or CD8+ T cells, or bulk PBMC T cells (not recorded which). This TCR derives from a young man in good health. CDR3 protein: CASSEQGSSYEQYF.